One sample yielded the 17 T cell receptor beta chains listed below, sequenced in a study of blood T cell repertoires in COVID-19. Measured with immunoSEQ multiplex PCR; TCRdb has only the in-frame clones, and not every one. The data contain about 15,000 clones, roughly four fifths of them singletons. Source material: peripheral blood. These receptors were collected from a human donor in a cohort sampled during active COVID-19.

CDR3 loop: CASSLEQGAYEQYF. The CDR3 DNA reads as TGTGCCAGCAGCTTAGAACAGGGGGCCTACGAGCAGTACTTC. The chain combines TRBV11-3 with TRBJ2-7, with 8 bases identical to TRBD1. This CDR3 comprises 14 residues. Germline V gene lookup returns CDR1 SGHNT and CDR2 YENEEA. J lost 2 bases, V lost 0 bases, and 0 bases had no gene match.

This sequence joins TRBV5-1 and TRBJ1-1, with TRBD1 identical over 7 bases. This CDR3 spans 16 amino acids. Germline values: CDR1 SGHRS, CDR2 YFSETQ. Trimming removed 4 bases from V and 0 bases from J; junction bases left unmatched: 9. CDR3 in amino acids: CASSPRRGPMNTEAFF. DNA of the CDR3: TGCGCCAGCAGCCCGAGGAGGGGGCCGATGAACACTGAAGCTTTCTTT.

The rearrangement links TRBV30 to TRBJ2-2, with D perhaps TRBD2 (5 bases). The CDR3 has 13 residues. Germline assignment: CDR1 GTSNPN and CDR2 SVGIG (reference sequence). Trimming stripped 4 bases from V and 1 base from J, with 7 bases between. As DNA, the CDR3 is TGTGCCTGGACAGGAGGGAACACCGGGGAGCTGTTTTTT. It translates to CAWTGGNTGELFF.

The genes are TRBV11-2 and TRBJ2-1; 10 bases are a match to TRBD2. The CDR3 length is 15 residues. CDR1 is SGHAT, CDR2 FQNNGV, per germline. The trim removed 4 bases at V and 5 bases at J, leaving 5 bases unmatched. DNA of the CDR3: TGTGCCAGCAGCTCCTCTAGCGGGAGTAACAATGAGCAGTTCTTC. This gives the protein CASSSSSGSNNEQFF.

The V and J genes are TRBV6-1 and TRBJ1-1, with TRBD1 as a possible D gene (6 bases). Trimming pared 2 bases from V and 1 base from J, leaving 11 bases between. The V gene's germline CDR1 is MNHNS and CDR2 SASEGT. This CDR3 is built from 15 residues. Here the CDR3 reads CASSEPGGQNTEAFF. In DNA, the CDR3 is TGTGCCAGCAGTGAACCCGGGGGGCAGAACACTGAAGCTTTCTTT.

The rearrangement uses TRBV5-1 and TRBJ2-1; 10 positions match TRBD1. The germline V gene has CDR1 SGHRS and CDR2 YFSETQ. This CDR3 spans 15 amino acids. The J segment lost 7 bases and the V segment lost 3 bases, leaving 7 bases of the junction unmatched. The CDR3 protein is CASSWAGTGVNEQFF. CDR3 nucleotide sequence: TGCGCCAGCAGCTGGGCCGGGACAGGGGTTAATGAGCAGTTCTTC.

This clone was recorded only once. The chain recombines TRBV29-1 with TRBJ2-1, with TRBD1 identical over 11 bases. CDR1 is SQVTM, CDR2 ANQGSEA, per germline. The CDR3 length is 14 residues. V was clipped by 5 bases and J by 8 bases; unmatched bases: 8. CDR3 region: CSVLWTGGVYEQFF. The CDR3 nucleotides are TGCAGCGTTCTCTGGACAGGGGGCGTCTATGAGCAGTTCTTC.

The CDR3 bases are TGTGCCAGCAGCCTAAGGGGCGGGGGGGCTGAGACCCAGTACTTC. It specifies CASSLRGGGAETQYF. The chain joins TRBV11-3 to TRBJ2-5; TRBD2 matches at 9 bases. Trimming cost V 5 bases and J 5 bases; bases outside gene matches: 9. Germline V gene sequence: CDR1 SGHNT, CDR2 YENEEA. This CDR3 comprises 15 residues.

The V and J genes are TRBV5-6 and TRBJ1-1; TRBD1 aligns across 7 bases. Germline CDR1 reads SGHDT; CDR2 reads YYEEEE. The CDR3 sequence is 14 residues long. V gave up 0 bases and J gave up 4 bases; unmatched junction bases: 3. The CDR3 here is CASSLAQGPTEAFF. Here the CDR3 DNA reads TGTGCCAGCAGCTTGGCACAGGGGCCCACTGAAGCTTTCTTT.

This clone rates as medium-sized. The V call is TRBV7-8, the J call TRBJ2-2, with a possible D match to TRBD1 (7 bases). The CDR3 sequence is 15 residues long. Germline V gene data show CDR1 as SGHVS and CDR2 as FQNEAQ. The V and J ends lost 5 bases and 5 bases respectively, with 15 bases between them. The chain's CDR3 is CASSGGTVGTGELFF. CDR3 in DNA: TGTGCCAGCAGCGGCGGGACAGTGGGAACCGGGGAGCTGTTTTTT.

This clone was detected only a few times. The chain uses TRBV21-1 and TRBJ1-6; TRBD1 was called by the table and not checked on the DNA. TRBV21-1 is a pseudogene locus. This CDR3 has 13 residues. In nucleotides, the CDR3 is TGTGCCAGCAGGGGACAAGGTAATTCACCCCTCCACTTT. This translates into CASRGQGNSPLHF.

CDR3 sequence reads: CVGGATNEKLFF. The CDR3 DNA sequence: TGCGTGGGGGGTGCAACTAATGAAAAACTGTTTTTT. The chain couples TRBV23-1 to TRBJ1-4, with a possible D match to TRBD1 (5 bases). TRBV23-1 qualifies as an ORF whose function is uncertain. The CDR3 consists of 12 residues.

This clone was counted between two and nine times. The rearrangement joins TRBV28 to TRBJ2-2; D is ambiguous. The V and J ends lost 3 bases and 0 bases respectively, with 8 bases between them. The CDR3 loop spans 15 amino acids. Germline V gives CDR1 MDHEN, CDR2 SYDVKM. The DNA for the CDR3 is TGTGCCAGCAGTTTGCTGGCAGCGAACACCGGGGAGCTGTTTTTT. This encodes CASSLLAANTGELFF.

This clone has just one count. This chain joins TRBV11-2 and TRBJ2-1; weak D call: TRBD1 (10 bases). With 5 bases removed from V and 6 bases from J, the gap between germline ends came to 23 bases. Germline V gene sequence: CDR1 SGHAT, CDR2 FQNNGV. The CDR3 extends over 17 amino acids. Here the CDR3 reads CASSPGQGRGGLNEQFF. The CDR3 nucleotides are TGTGCCAGCAGCCCGGGACAGGGGCGGGGGGGCCTCAATGAGCAGTTCTTC.

The chain carries TRBV6-1 and TRBJ2-3, with TRBD2 identical over 12 bases. CDR1 MNHNS and CDR2 SASEGT come from the germline V gene. The CDR3 covers 18 residues. Trimming removed 0 bases from V and 2 bases from J; junction bases left unmatched: 6. CDR3 nucleotides: TGTGCCAGCAGTGAAGCGTGGTGGACTAGCGGGAACACAGATACGCAGTATTTT. As protein: CASSEAWWTSGNTDTQYF.

The sample holds one count of this clone. The rearrangement joins TRBV13 to TRBJ2-3, with D maybe TRBD2 (5 bases). V lost 5 bases to trimming and J lost 2 bases, with 14 bases between them. CDR1 is PRHDT and CDR2 is FYEKMQ in the germline V gene (reference sequence). The CDR3 covers 15 residues. The CDR3 sequence is CASSQVVDFTDTQYF. The CDR3 nucleotides read TGTGCCAGCAGCCAGGTAGTGGACTTCACAGATACGCAGTATTTT.

This chain links TRBV19 with TRBJ1-4; perhaps TRBD1 as D (5 bases). The CDR3 is 14 amino acids. V was trimmed by 4 bases and J by 0 bases, leaving 6 bases between them. Per germline, CDR1 LNHDA and CDR2 SQIVND (reference sequence). The CDR3 reads CASSTTATNEKLFF. The CDR3 DNA is TGTGCCAGTAGTACGACAGCAACTAATGAAAAACTGTTTTTT. Looking up the rest from reference TRBV19 and TRBJ1-4 gives the full variable domain: DGGITQSPKYLFRKEGQNVTLSCEQNLNHDAMYWYRQDPGQGLRLIYYSQIVNDFQKGDIAEGYSVSREKKESFPLTVTSAQKNPTAFYLCASSTTATNEKLFFGSGTQLSVL.